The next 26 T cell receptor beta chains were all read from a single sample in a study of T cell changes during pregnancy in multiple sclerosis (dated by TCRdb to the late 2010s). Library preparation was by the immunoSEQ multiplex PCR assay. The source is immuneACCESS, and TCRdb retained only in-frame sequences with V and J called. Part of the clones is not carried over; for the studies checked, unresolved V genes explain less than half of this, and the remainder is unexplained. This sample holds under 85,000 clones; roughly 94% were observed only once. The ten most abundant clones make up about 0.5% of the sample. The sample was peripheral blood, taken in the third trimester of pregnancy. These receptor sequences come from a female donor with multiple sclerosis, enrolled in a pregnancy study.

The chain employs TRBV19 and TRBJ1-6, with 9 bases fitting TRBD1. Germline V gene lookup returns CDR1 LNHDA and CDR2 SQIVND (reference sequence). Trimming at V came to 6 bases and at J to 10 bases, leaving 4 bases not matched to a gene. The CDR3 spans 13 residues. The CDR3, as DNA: TGTGCCAGTAGCCGGGACAGGGAATCACCCCTCCACTTT. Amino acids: CASSRDRESPLHF.

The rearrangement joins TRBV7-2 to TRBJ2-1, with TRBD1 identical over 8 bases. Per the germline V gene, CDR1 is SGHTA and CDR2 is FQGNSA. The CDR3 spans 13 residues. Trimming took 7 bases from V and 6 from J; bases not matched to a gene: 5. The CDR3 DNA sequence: TGTGCCAGCACCCCGGACAGGGCCAATGAGCAGTTCTTC. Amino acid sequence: CASTPDRANEQFF.

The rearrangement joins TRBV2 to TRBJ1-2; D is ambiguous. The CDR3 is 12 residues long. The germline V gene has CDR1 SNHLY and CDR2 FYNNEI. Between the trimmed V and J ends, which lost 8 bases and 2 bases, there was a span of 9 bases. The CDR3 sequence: CASERSNYGYTF. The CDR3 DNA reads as TGTGCCAGCGAGAGATCCAACTATGGCTACACCTTC. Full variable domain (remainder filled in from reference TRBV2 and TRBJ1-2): EPEVTQTPSHQVTQMGQEVILRCVPISNHLYFYWYRQILGQKVEFLVSFYNNEISEKSEIFDDQFSVERPDGSNFTLKIRSTKLEDSAMYFCASERSNYGYTFGSGTRLTVV.

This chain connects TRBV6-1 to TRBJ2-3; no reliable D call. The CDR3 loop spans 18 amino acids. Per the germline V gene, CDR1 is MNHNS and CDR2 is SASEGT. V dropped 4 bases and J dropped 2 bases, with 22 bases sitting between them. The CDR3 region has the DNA TGTGCCAGCAGTGCCTTAACGAAGCCCATAGCCCACACAGATACGCAGTATTTT. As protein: CASSALTKPIAHTDTQYF.

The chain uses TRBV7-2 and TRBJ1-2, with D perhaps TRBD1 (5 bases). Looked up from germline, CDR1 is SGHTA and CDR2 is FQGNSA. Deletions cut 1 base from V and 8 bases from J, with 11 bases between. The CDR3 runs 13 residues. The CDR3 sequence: CASSLVQGGGYTF. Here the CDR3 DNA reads TGTGCCAGCAGCTTAGTTCAGGGAGGCGGCTACACCTTC.

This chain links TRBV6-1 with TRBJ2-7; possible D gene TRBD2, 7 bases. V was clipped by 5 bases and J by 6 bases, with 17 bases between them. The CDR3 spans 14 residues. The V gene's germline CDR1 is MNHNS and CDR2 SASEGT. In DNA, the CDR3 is TGTGCCAGCAGTCCGCGTAGGGGGGGAAGCGAGCAGTACTTC. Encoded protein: CASSPRRGGSEQYF.

The CDR3 region has the DNA TGTGCCAGCAGCTTGGGTTTGGGAGGCCGGAACCAAGAGACCCAGTACTTC. Protein product: CASSLGLGGRNQETQYF. The V gene is TRBV5-4, the J gene TRBJ2-5; maybe TRBD2 (6 bases). The CDR3 totals 17 residues. Germline V gene sequence: CDR1 SGHNT, CDR2 YYREEE (reference sequence). V was trimmed by 0 bases and J by 0 bases, leaving 15 bases between them.

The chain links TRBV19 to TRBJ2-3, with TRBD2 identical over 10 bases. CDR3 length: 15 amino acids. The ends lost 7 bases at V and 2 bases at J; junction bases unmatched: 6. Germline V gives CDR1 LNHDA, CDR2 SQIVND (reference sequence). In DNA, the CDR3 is TGTGCCAGTACGGGCAGCGGGGGGGCCACAGATACGCAGTATTTT. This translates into CASTGSGGATDTQYF.

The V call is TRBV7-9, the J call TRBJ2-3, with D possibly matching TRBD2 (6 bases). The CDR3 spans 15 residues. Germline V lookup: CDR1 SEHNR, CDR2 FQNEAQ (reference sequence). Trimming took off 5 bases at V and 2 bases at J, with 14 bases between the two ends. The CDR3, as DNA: TGTGCCAGCAGCGTTAGCGGAATTTACACAGATACGCAGTATTTT. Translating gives CASSVSGIYTDTQYF.

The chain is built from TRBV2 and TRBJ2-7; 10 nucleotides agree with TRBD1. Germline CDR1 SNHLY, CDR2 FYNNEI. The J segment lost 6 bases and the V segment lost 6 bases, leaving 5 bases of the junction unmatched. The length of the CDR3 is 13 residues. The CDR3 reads CASSRQGAREQYF. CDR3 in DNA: TGTGCCAGCAGCCGACAGGGGGCCCGCGAGCAGTACTTC.

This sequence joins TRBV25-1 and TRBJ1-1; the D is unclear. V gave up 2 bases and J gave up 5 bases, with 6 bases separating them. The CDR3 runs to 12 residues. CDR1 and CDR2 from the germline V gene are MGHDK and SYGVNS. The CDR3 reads CASSETRTEAFF. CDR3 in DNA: TGTGCCAGCAGTGAAACTCGAACTGAAGCTTTCTTT.

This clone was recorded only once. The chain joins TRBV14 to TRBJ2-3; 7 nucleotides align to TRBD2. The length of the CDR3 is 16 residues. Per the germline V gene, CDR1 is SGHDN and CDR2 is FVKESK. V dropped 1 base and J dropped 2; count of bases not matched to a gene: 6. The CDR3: CASSQALRGTTDTQYF. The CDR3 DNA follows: TGTGCCAGCAGCCAAGCCCTGCGGGGGACCACAGATACGCAGTATTTT.

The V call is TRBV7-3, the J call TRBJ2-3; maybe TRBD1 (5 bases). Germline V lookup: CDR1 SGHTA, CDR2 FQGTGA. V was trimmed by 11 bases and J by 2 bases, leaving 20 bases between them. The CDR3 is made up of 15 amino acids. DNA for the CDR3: TGTGCCGTTTTGGGGCCCTCCCGTATCACAGATACGCAGTATTTT. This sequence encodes CAVLGPSRITDTQYF.

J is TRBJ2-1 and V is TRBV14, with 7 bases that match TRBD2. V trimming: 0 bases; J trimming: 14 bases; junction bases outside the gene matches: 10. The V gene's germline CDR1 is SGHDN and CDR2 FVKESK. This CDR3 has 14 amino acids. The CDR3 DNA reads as TGTGCCAGCAGCCAAGATTATGGGGGGGACCCCAAGTTCTTC. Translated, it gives CASSQDYGGDPKFF.

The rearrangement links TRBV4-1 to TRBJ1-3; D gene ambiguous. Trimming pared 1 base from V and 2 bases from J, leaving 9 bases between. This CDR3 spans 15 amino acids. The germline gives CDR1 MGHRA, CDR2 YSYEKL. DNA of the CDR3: TGCGCCAGCAGCCAAGTGCCGGGGACTGGAAACACCATATATTTT. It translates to CASSQVPGTGNTIYF.

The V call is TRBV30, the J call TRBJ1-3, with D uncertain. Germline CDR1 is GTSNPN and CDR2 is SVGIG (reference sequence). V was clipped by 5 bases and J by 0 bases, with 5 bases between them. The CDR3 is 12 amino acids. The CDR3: CAWGLSGNTIYF. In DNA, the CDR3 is TGTGCCTGGGGGCTCTCTGGAAACACCATATATTTT.

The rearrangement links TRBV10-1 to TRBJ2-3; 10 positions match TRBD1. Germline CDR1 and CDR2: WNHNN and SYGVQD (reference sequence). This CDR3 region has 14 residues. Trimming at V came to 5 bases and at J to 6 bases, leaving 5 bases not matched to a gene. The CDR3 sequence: CASSKGTGVDTQYF. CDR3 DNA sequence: TGCGCCAGCAGTAAAGGGACAGGGGTGGATACGCAGTATTTT.

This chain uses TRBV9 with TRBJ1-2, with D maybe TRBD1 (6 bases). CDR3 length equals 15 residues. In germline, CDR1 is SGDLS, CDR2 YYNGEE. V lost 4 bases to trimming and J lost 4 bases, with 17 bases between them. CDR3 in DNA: TGTGCCAGCAGCCCCGAGGGGGGGGGTAGCTATGGCTACACCTTC. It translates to CASSPEGGGSYGYTF.

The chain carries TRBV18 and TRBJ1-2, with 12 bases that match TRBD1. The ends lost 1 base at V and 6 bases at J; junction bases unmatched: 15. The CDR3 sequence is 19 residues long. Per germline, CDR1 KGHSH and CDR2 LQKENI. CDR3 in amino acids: CASSPLRTPGQGAVDGYTF. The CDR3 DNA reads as TGTGCCAGCTCACCACTCAGAACCCCGGGACAGGGGGCAGTAGATGGCTACACCTTC. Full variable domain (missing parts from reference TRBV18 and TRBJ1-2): NAGVMQNPRHLVRRRGQEARLRCSPMKGHSHVYWYRQLPEEGLKFMVYLQKENIIDESGMPKERFSAEFPKEGPSILRIQQVVRGDSAAYFCASSPLRTPGQGAVDGYTFGSGTRLTVV.

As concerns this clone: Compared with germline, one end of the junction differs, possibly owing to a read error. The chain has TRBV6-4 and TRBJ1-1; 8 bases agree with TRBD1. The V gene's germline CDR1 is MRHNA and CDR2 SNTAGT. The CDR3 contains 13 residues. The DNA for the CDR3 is TGTGCCAGCAGTGACTCTGGAACAGGGGGAACCGTTTTT. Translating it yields CASSDSGTGGTVF.

This CDR3 is CASSHPGLSLAAFF. The DNA of the CDR3 is TGTGCCAGTAGTCACCCGGGATTGTCCCTGGCAGCTTTCTTT. The chain links TRBV19 to TRBJ1-1; no clear D. The germline gives CDR1 LNHDA, CDR2 SQIVND (reference sequence). With 5 bases removed from V and 10 bases from J, the gap between germline ends came to 20 bases. There are 14 residues in the CDR3. Based on the CDR3 plus reference TRBV19 and TRBJ1-1, the full variable domain is DGGITQSPKYLFRKEGQNVTLSCEQNLNHDAMYWYRQDPGQGLRLIYYSQIVNDFQKGDIAEGYSVSREKKESFPLTVTSAQKNPTAFYLCASSHPGLSLAAFFGQGTRLTVV.

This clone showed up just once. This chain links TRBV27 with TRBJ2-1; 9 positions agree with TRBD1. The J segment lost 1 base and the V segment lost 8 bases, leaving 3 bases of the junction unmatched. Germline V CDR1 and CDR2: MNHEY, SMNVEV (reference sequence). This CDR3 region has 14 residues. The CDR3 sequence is CASSTGGSYNEQFF. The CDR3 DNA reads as TGTGCCAGCTCGACAGGGGGGTCCTACAATGAGCAGTTCTTC.

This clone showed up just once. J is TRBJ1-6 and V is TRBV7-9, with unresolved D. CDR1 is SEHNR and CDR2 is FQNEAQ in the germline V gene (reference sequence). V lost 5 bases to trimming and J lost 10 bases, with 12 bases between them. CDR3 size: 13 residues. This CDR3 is CASSTSAWSPLHF. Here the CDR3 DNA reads TGTGCCAGCAGCACCAGCGCGTGGTCACCCCTCCACTTT.

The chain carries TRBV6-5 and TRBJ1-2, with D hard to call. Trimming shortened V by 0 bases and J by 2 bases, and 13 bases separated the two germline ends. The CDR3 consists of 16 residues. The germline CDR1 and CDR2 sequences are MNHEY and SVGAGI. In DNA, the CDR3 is TGTGCCAGCAGTTACTCGAGCAGGACGGGGAACTATGGCTACACCTTC. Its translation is CASSYSSRTGNYGYTF.

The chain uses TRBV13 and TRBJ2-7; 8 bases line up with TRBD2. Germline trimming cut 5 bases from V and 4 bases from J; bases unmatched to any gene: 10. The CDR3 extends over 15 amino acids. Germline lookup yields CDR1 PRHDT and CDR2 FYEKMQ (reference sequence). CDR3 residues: CASSVLGGAVYEQYF. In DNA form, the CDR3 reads TGTGCCAGCAGCGTACTCGGGGGGGCCGTATACGAGCAGTACTTC.

The CDR3 DNA reads as TGTGCCAGCAGCGTAGGGGGGCGCGGATACGAGCAGTACTTC. Encoded protein: CASSVGGRGYEQYF. This chain joins TRBV9 and TRBJ2-7; weak D call: TRBD1 (6 bases). CDR1 is SGDLS and CDR2 is YYNGEE in the germline V gene. The V end lost 0 bases, the J end lost 4 bases, and 11 bases lay between the germline ends. This CDR3 has 14 amino acids.